This is a list of T cell receptor beta chains from one sample in a study of blood T cell repertoires in COVID-19. Assay used: immunoSEQ multiplex PCR; TCRdb lists only in-frame clones, some missing. Of about 100,000 clones listed, 86% are singletons. The sample taken for sequencing was peripheral blood. The receptor source for this set is a man between 60 and 70 years old with acute or convalescent COVID-19. CDR3s leave out the opening cysteine and the closing phenylalanine or tryptophan.

v_call: TRBV27; j_call: TRBJ2-6; cdr3_aa: ASSLRRGSSGANVLT
v_call: TRBV27; j_call: TRBJ2-1; cdr3_aa: ASSLRTGAYNEQF
v_call: TRBV19; j_call: TRBJ1-1; cdr3_aa: ASREPPQGIRATEAF
v_call: TRBV7-3; j_call: TRBJ2-1; cdr3_aa: ASSLNQGNEQF
v_call: TRBV5-1; j_call: TRBJ1-6; cdr3_aa: ASSLATGGYNNSPLH
v_call: TRBV7-2; j_call: TRBJ1-2; cdr3_aa: ASSLARTNYGYT
v_call: TRBV11-2; j_call: TRBJ2-1; cdr3_aa: ASSPKLAMNEQF
v_call: TRBV19; j_call: TRBJ1-4; cdr3_aa: ASSRDGQDEKLF
v_call: TRBV11-2; j_call: TRBJ2-7; cdr3_aa: ASSLDRGTGLYEQY
v_call: TRBV5-4; j_call: TRBJ2-5; cdr3_aa: ASSTGQIQETQY
v_call: TRBV10-2; j_call: TRBJ2-1; cdr3_aa: ASSLAGSYNEQF
v_call: TRBV5-6; j_call: TRBJ1-6; cdr3_aa: ASTPWLRAYNSPLH
v_call: TRBV5-1; j_call: TRBJ2-7; cdr3_aa: ASSLAPSGRSEQY
v_call: TRBV19; j_call: TRBJ2-7; cdr3_aa: ASSIGQRPYEQY
v_call: TRBV11-1; j_call: TRBJ2-7; cdr3_aa: ASSSAVYEQY
v_call: TRBV11-2; j_call: TRBJ1-5; cdr3_aa: ASSERGGVQPQH
v_call: TRBV6-5; j_call: TRBJ1-4; cdr3_aa: ASSLDRVVEKLF
v_call: TRBV2; j_call: TRBJ1-4; cdr3_aa: ASSHHPRSTNEKLF
v_call: TRBV24-1; j_call: TRBJ2-2; cdr3_aa: ATSSDRPGELF
v_call: TRBV4-1; j_call: TRBJ2-7; cdr3_aa: ASSQSGTGVTEQY
v_call: TRBV10-1; j_call: TRBJ2-5; cdr3_aa: ASSEFSSGQETQY
v_call: TRBV3-1/TRBV3-2; j_call: TRBJ1-2; cdr3_aa: ASSQAQGTYGYT
v_call: TRBV11-2; j_call: TRBJ2-7; cdr3_aa: ASSPGVGSSYEQY